The next 25 T cell receptor beta chains were all read from a single sample in a study of blood T cell repertoires in COVID-19. Some clones are missing from TCRdb's copy, which holds only in-frame ones; the method was immunoSEQ multiplex PCR. The data hold some 330,000 clones, with around 87% observed a single time. The sample consisted of PBMCs or T cells enriched from blood (not recorded which). Receptors were obtained from a man aged 40-50 years in a cohort exposed to, infected with or recovered from COVID-19 (not recorded which).

The rearrangement uses TRBV7-9 and TRBJ1-1, with a weak D call TRBD1 (5 bases). There are 14 residues in the CDR3. V was pared by 7 bases and J by 0 bases, with 12 bases between. CDR1 is SEHNR, CDR2 FQNEAQ, per germline (reference sequence). The CDR3 DNA reads TGTGCCAGCATCGTTGACAGCGTGAACACTGAAGCTTTCTTT. Protein: CASIVDSVNTEAFF.

The chain carries TRBV6-1 and TRBJ1-5; 7 bases fit TRBD1. V dropped 4 bases and J dropped 1; count of bases not matched to a gene: 7. This CDR3 region has 16 residues. Per the germline V gene, CDR1 is MNHNS and CDR2 is SASEGT. CDR3 in DNA: TGTGCCAGCAGTGGCGACAGGGCCCTCAGCAATCAGCCCCAGCATTTT. Encoded protein: CASSGDRALSNQPQHF.

This chain links TRBV2 with TRBJ2-1; 9 nucleotides match TRBD2. The germline V gene encodes CDR1 SNHLY and CDR2 FYNNEI. There are 15 residues in the CDR3. Trimming cost V 2 bases and J 7 bases; bases outside gene matches: 6. The CDR3 DNA reads TGTGCCAGCAGTGAAATGTCTAGCGGGGTGAATGAGCAGTTCTTC. Protein sequence: CASSEMSSGVNEQFF.

The chain couples TRBV30 to TRBJ2-1, with D unresolved. The V gene lost 5 bases and the J gene lost 15 bases, with 17 bases spanning the gap. The CDR3 runs to 11 residues. Germline CDR1 reads GTSNPN; CDR2 reads SVGIG (reference sequence). CDR3: CAWSTSTLGFF. CDR3 sequence (DNA): TGTGCCTGGTCTACTTCGACTTTGGGGTTCTTC.

V gene TRBV6-4 combines with J gene TRBJ2-1; 9 bases are a match to TRBD2. Germline values: CDR1 MRHNA, CDR2 SNTAGT. V lost 0 bases to trimming and J lost 5 bases; unmatched junction nucleotides: 5. The CDR3 runs 16 residues. The CDR3 sequence is CASSDSETSGNNEQFF. CDR3 DNA sequence: TGTGCCAGCAGTGACTCGGAGACTAGCGGCAACAATGAGCAGTTCTTC.

The chain carries TRBV27 and TRBJ1-5; 9 nucleotides match TRBD1. In germline, CDR1 is MNHEY, CDR2 SMNVEV (reference sequence). The CDR3 length is 13 residues. J lost 7 bases, V lost 8 bases, and 6 bases had no gene match. In DNA form, the CDR3 reads TGTGCCAGCGCTACAGGGGGCATCCAGCCCCAGCATTTT. Protein: CASATGGIQPQHF.

This chain uses TRBV29-1 with TRBJ1-2; 10 bases are shared with TRBD1. The CDR3 length is 12 residues. V lost 8 bases to trimming and J lost 2 bases; unmatched junction nucleotides: 2. CDR1 and CDR2 from the germline V gene are SQVTM and ANQGSEA. DNA of the CDR3: TGCAGCACGGGACAGGGGAACTATGGCTACACCTTC. It specifies CSTGQGNYGYTF. Full variable domain (outside the CDR3, taken from reference TRBV29-1 and TRBJ1-2): SAVISQKPSRDICQRGTSLTIQCQVDSQVTMMFWYRQQPGQSLTLIATANQGSEATYESGFVIDKFPISRPNLTFSTLTVSNMSPEDSSIYLCSTGQGNYGYTFGSGTRLTVV.

The chain couples TRBV4-1 to TRBJ1-4; maybe TRBD1 (5 bases). Germline V CDR1 and CDR2: MGHRA, YSYEKL. Trimming shortened V by 4 bases and J by 3 bases, and 18 bases separated the two germline ends. The CDR3 extends over 17 amino acids. Written as DNA, the CDR3 is TGCGCCAGCAGCCTTATTACAGGAGGGTTGTCTAATGAAAAACTGTTTTTT. Amino acid sequence: CASSLITGGLSNEKLFF.

V usage is TRBV13 and J usage is TRBJ2-1, with TRBD1 identical over 8 bases. The J segment lost 0 bases and the V segment lost 4 bases, leaving 5 bases of the junction unmatched. The CDR3 covers 16 residues. CDR1 and CDR2 from the germline V gene are PRHDT and FYEKMQ (reference sequence). CDR3 in DNA: TGTGCCAGCAGCTACAAAACAGGGGGCTCCTACAATGAGCAGTTCTTC. Its translation: CASSYKTGGSYNEQFF.

The chain carries TRBV7-7 and TRBJ2-3; the D is unclear. V lost 5 bases and J 3 bases, leaving 9 bases between the germline ends. Germline V lookup: CDR1 SSHAT, CDR2 FNYEAQ (reference sequence). The CDR3 has 13 amino acids. CDR3 region: CASSPSWTDTQYF. In nucleotides, the CDR3 is TGTGCCAGCAGCCCCAGTTGGACAGATACGCAGTATTTT.

V gene TRBV7-2 combines with J gene TRBJ2-4; 7 bases line up with TRBD2. The CDR3 totals 15 residues. From germline, CDR1 is SGHTA and CDR2 FQGNSA. V shed 2 bases and J 0 bases; nucleotides not matched to a gene: 1. This chain's CDR3 is CASSLLAVAKNIQYF. The CDR3 nucleotides are TGTGCCAGCAGCTTACTAGCGGTAGCCAAAAACATTCAGTACTTC.

This rearrangement joins TRBV29-1 to TRBJ1-1; D remains unclear. Trimming stripped 7 bases from V and 8 bases from J, with 17 bases between. The CDR3 sequence is 12 residues long. CDR1 and CDR2 from the germline V gene are SQVTM and ANQGSEA. The CDR3 loop reads CSAGRGGREAFF. CDR3 coding DNA: TGCAGCGCTGGACGAGGCGGGAGAGAAGCTTTCTTT.

This chain joins TRBV4-2 and TRBJ2-1, with a tentative D call TRBD1 (5 bases). V dropped 0 bases and J dropped 5 bases, with 14 bases sitting between them. The CDR3 loop spans 16 amino acids. Germline values: CDR1 LGHNA, CDR2 YNFKEQ. CDR3 DNA sequence: TGTGCCAGCAGCCAAGATTACAGGACAAAGAACAATGAGCAGTTCTTC. This codes for CASSQDYRTKNNEQFF.

The chain links TRBV7-2 to TRBJ2-1, with D perhaps matching TRBD2 (6 bases). Germline CDR1 is SGHTA and CDR2 is FQGNSA. V lost 2 bases and J lost 0, with 11 bases in between. The CDR3 sequence is 16 residues long. For the CDR3, the DNA is TGTGCCAGCAGCTTAAGACTAGAGGGCTCCTACAATGAGCAGTTCTTC. Translation gives CASSLRLEGSYNEQFF.

The gene calls are TRBV6-4 and TRBJ2-1; D might be TRBD2 (7 bases). The CDR3 has 15 amino acids. V was pared by 0 bases and J by 4 bases, with 10 bases between. Per germline, CDR1 MRHNA and CDR2 SNTAGT. CDR3 sequence: CASSDSGGVYNEQFF. CDR3 nucleotides: TGTGCCAGCAGTGACTCAGGGGGGGTTTACAATGAGCAGTTCTTC.

The chain couples TRBV20-1 to TRBJ1-5; D remains ambiguous. Germline CDR1 reads DFQATT; CDR2 reads SNEGSKA (reference sequence). The length of the CDR3 is 13 residues. Trimming left V 3 bases short and J 4 bases short, with 10 bases between. CDR3 sequence (DNA): TGCAGTGCTAGTATCGGGGTGAATCAGCCCCAGCATTTT. Protein sequence: CSASIGVNQPQHF.

The chain uses TRBV7-8 and TRBJ2-7, with 9 positions matching TRBD1. From germline, CDR1 is SGHVS and CDR2 FQNEAQ. This CDR3 contains 16 residues. The junction had 15 bases not matched to a gene; V was cut back by 7 bases and J by 5 bases. In DNA form, the CDR3 reads TGTGCCAGCAACGTGGGGATCGGGACAGGGAAAAACGAGCAGTACTTC. Translating gives CASNVGIGTGKNEQYF.

The chain links TRBV29-1 to TRBJ2-1; 7 nucleotides align to TRBD1. Germline assignment: CDR1 SQVTM and CDR2 ANQGSEA. The V segment lost 7 bases and the J segment 6 bases; nucleotides outside the gene matches: 15. The CDR3 consists of 15 residues. The CDR3 reads CSATRTGVQSNEQFF. The CDR3, as DNA: TGCAGCGCGACAAGAACAGGGGTACAAAGCAATGAGCAGTTCTTC.

This clone was seen a handful of times. This chain links TRBV5-1 with TRBJ1-2; 8 bases match TRBD1. The trim removed 3 bases at V and 4 bases at J, leaving 2 bases unmatched. Germline V CDR1 and CDR2: SGHRS, YFSETQ. CDR3 length: 13 residues. The CDR3 DNA follows: TGCGCCAGCAGCTCCGGACAGGGCTATGGCTACACCTTC. This gives the protein CASSSGQGYGYTF.

The chain joins TRBV3-1 (or the pseudogene TRBV3-2) to TRBJ1-4, with D uncertain. Between the trimmed V and J ends, which lost 4 bases and 10 bases, there was a span of 10 bases. CDR3 size: 12 residues. CDR1 and CDR2 from the germline V gene are LGHDT and YNNKEL (reference sequence). CDR3 DNA: TGTGCCAGCAGCCCGCGGTCGGGAAAACTGTTTTTT. Translation gives CASSPRSGKLFF.

The chain is built from TRBV19 and TRBJ1-1; 9 bases map to TRBD1. V trimming: 5 bases; J trimming: 3 bases; junction bases outside the gene matches: 10. Germline CDR1 is LNHDA and CDR2 is SQIVND (reference sequence). This CDR3 contains 16 residues. The CDR3 sequence: CASSPGTGTYDTEAFF. In DNA, the CDR3 is TGTGCCAGTAGTCCCGGGACAGGGACGTATGACACTGAAGCTTTCTTT.

The chain is built from TRBV14 and TRBJ2-7; TRBD1 aligns across 11 bases. With V trimmed by 5 bases and J by 4 bases, 4 bases remained unmatched. Germline V CDR1 and CDR2: SGHDN, FVKESK. The CDR3 runs to 14 residues. The chain's CDR3 is CASSVGTGGYEQYF. DNA for the CDR3: TGTGCCAGCAGCGTTGGGACAGGGGGATACGAGCAGTACTTC.

CDR3 DNA sequence: TGTGCCAGCAGCCAAGGGGCGGGAGGCCAAGAGACCCAGTACTTC. Its protein product is CASSQGAGGQETQYF. The chain joins TRBV16 to TRBJ2-5; TRBD2 matches 8 bases. The CDR3 has 15 amino acids. The germline gives CDR1 KGHSY, CDR2 FQNENV. The V segment lost 2 bases and the J segment 1 base; nucleotides outside the gene matches: 3.

The V call is TRBV12-3 or TRBV12-4, the J call TRBJ1-5; D not certain. There are 13 residues in the CDR3. V lost 7 bases and J lost 5, with 12 bases in between. Here the CDR3 reads CASTFSQDQPQHF. The DNA of the CDR3 is TGTGCCAGCACATTCAGCCAGGATCAGCCCCAGCATTTT.

The chain recombines TRBV6-4 with TRBJ1-1; weak D call: TRBD1 (5 bases). The CDR3 is 15 amino acids. Trimming shortened V by 4 bases and J by 1 base, and 13 bases separated the two germline ends. Germline CDR1 is MRHNA and CDR2 is SNTAGT. The DNA of the CDR3 is TGTGCCAGCAGTGCCCAGCCCGGACAGAACACTGAAGCTTTCTTT. Translated: CASSAQPGQNTEAFF.